These T cell receptor beta chains were read from a single sample in a study of neurological immune-mediated disorders. TCRdb called the 5' RACE reads again in MiXCR, with one record for every CDR3 protein. Of roughly 31,000 distinct CDR3 sequences in the sample, approximately 4.3% were seen once. The specimen was PBMCs. Receptors originate from a man younger than 35 in good health. The CDR3 runs from the conserved cysteine through the conserved F or W. A D gene is named only where the DNA matches it firmly. Clone size is not always given. Where it is, it says once, few, many or a class for expanded clones.

size,J,V,D,CDR3,DNA
NA,TRBJ2-3,TRBV7-6,TRBD1,CDSSLGQGSDTQYF,TGTGACAGCAGCTTGGGACAGGGGTCAGATACGCAGTATTTT
many,TRBJ1-1,TRBV10-3,NA,CAISERGLNTEAFF,TGTGCCATCAGTGAACGGGGTTTGAACACTGAAGCTTTCTTT
many,TRBJ1-1,TRBV20-1,NA,CSARAGMGITEAFF,TGCAGTGCTAGGGCCGGTATGGGGATCACTGAAGCTTTCTTT
many,TRBJ2-2,TRBV7-2,NA,CASRAGAGGELFF,TGTGCCAGCCGGGCAGGGGCGGGCGGGGAGCTGTTTTTT
many,TRBJ2-7,TRBV5-1,NA,CASSLGQGGEQYF,TGCGCCAGCAGCTTGGGGCAGGGAGGCGAGCAGTACTTC
many,TRBJ2-1,TRBV7-2,NA,CASSFMGNNEQFF,TGTGCCAGCAGCTTTATGGGAAATAATGAGCAGTTCTTC
NA,TRBJ1-4,TRBV18,NA,CASSPLRDSQSGKLFF,TGTGCCAGCTCACCGCTTAGGGACTCACAATCCGGAAAACTGTTTTTT
many,TRBJ2-3,TRBV7-3,TRBD2,CASSLTPASGGSTDTQYF,TGTGCCAGCAGCTTAACGCCGGCTAGCGGGGGAAGCACAGATACGCAGTATTTT
many,TRBJ1-1,TRBV20-1,NA,CSAPKPDRNTEAFF,TGCAGTGCTCCAAAACCCGACCGCAACACTGAAGCTTTCTTT
NA,TRBJ1-1,TRBV7-6,NA,CASSSPQELTEAFF,TGTGCCAGCAGCTCACCACAGGAACTGACTGAAGCTTTCTTT
many,TRBJ1-1,TRBV5-1,NA,CASSRLGTDNTEAFF,TGCGCCAGCAGCCGCCTCGGGACGGATAACACTGAAGCTTTCTTT
many,TRBJ1-2,TRBV29-1,NA,CSVAGLAYRRTNYGYTF,TGCAGCGTAGCGGGTTTGGCTTACAGGCGAACTAACTATGGCTACACCTTC
many,TRBJ1-1,TRBV5-6,NA,CASSFPDTNTEAFF,TGTGCCAGCAGCTTCCCCGACACAAACACTGAAGCTTTCTTT
many,TRBJ2-3,TRBV29-1,NA,CSVGPQIQGPLDTQYF,TGCAGCGTTGGGCCCCAAATACAGGGACCCTTAGATACGCAGTATTTT
many,TRBJ1-2,TRBV20-1,NA,CSARETGKLEGYTF,TGCAGTGCTAGAGAAACAGGGAAATTGGAAGGCTACACCTTC
many,TRBJ2-4,TRBV5-1,NA,CASSLPGEPGNIQYF,TGCGCCAGCAGCTTGCCGGGGGAACCGGGAAACATTCAGTACTTC
many,TRBJ2-1,TRBV3-1,NA,CASSHLVSENEQFF,TGTGCCAGCAGCCACCTAGTTTCGGAGAATGAGCAGTTCTTC
many,TRBJ1-5,TRBV2,NA,CASHEQGASNQPQHF,TGTGCCAGCCACGAACAGGGAGCTAGCAATCAGCCCCAGCATTTT
many,TRBJ2-7,TRBV2,NA,CASSPTYEQYF,TGTGCCAGCAGCCCAACCTACGAGCAGTACTTC
many,TRBJ2-3,TRBV4-2,NA,CASSQEGGGADTQYF,TGTGCCAGCAGCCAAGAAGGGGGGGGAGCAGATACGCAGTATTTT
many,TRBJ2-3,TRBV5-1,NA,CASSLAGSLRDTQYF,TGCGCCAGCAGCTTGGCGGGGAGTTTGAGAGATACGCAGTATTTT
many,TRBJ2-2,TRBV6-6,TRBD1,CASNPGGQGSAGELFF,TGTGCCAGCAACCCGGGGGGACAGGGGTCCGCCGGGGAGCTGTTTTTT
many,TRBJ2-3,TRBV29-1,NA,CSVEGGDTQYF,TGCAGCGTTGAAGGGGGGGATACGCAGTATTTT
many,TRBJ1-2,TRBV20-1,NA,CSAGGPVNYGYTF,TGCAGTGCCGGGGGACCAGTTAACTATGGCTACACCTTC
NA,TRBJ1-4,TRBV7-2,NA,CANSSKRGGTNEKLFF,TGTGCCAACAGCAGTAAAAGGGGGGGCACTAATGAAAAACTGTTTTTT
many,TRBJ1-6,TRBV5-1,NA,CASSEGFRETPLHF,TGCGCCAGCAGCGAGGGGTTTCGGGAAACACCCCTCCACTTT
many,TRBJ1-2,TRBV27,TRBD1,CASRGTAYGYTF,TGTGCCAGCAGGGGGACAGCCTATGGCTACACCTTC
many,TRBJ1-5,TRBV10-3,NA,CAIKAVGDDQPQHF,TGTGCCATCAAAGCGGTTGGGGACGATCAGCCCCAGCATTTT
many,TRBJ2-2,TRBV24-1,NA,CATETGNTGELFF,TGTGCCACCGAGACAGGGAACACCGGGGAGCTGTTTTTT
many,TRBJ2-7,TRBV7-8,NA,CASSSSSYEQYF,TGTGCCAGCAGCTCCAGCTCCTACGAGCAGTACTTC
many,TRBJ1-1,TRBV29-1,TRBD1,CSARGQGVNTEAFF,TGCAGCGCCAGAGGACAGGGGGTGAACACTGAAGCTTTCTTT
many,TRBJ2-7,TRBV20-1,NA,CSATDPNAYEQYF,TGCAGTGCTACGGATCCAAACGCCTACGAGCAGTACTTC
many,TRBJ1-2,TRBV5-6,NA,CASSLFRQGLYGYTF,TGTGCCAGCAGCTTGTTCCGCCAGGGACTCTATGGCTACACCTTC
many,TRBJ1-4,TRBV6-2/TRBV6-3,NA,CASSWDVPNEKLFF,TGTGCCAGCAGTTGGGACGTTCCTAATGAAAAACTGTTTTTT
many,TRBJ1-6,TRBV15,NA,CATSSDPGARVNSPLHF,TGTGCCACCAGCAGTGATCCCGGGGCCCGGGTTAATTCACCCCTCCACTTT
many,TRBJ1-3,TRBV6-1,NA,CASSDSANWGTIYF,TGTGCCAGCAGTGATTCTGCGAATTGGGGCACCATATATTTT
many,TRBJ2-2,TRBV29-1,NA,CSVDRGSAGELFF,TGCAGCGTTGACAGGGGCTCGGCCGGGGAGCTGTTTTTT
NA,TRBJ1-1,TRBV6-5,NA,CARRTRQANTEAFF,TGTGCCAGAAGGACCAGACAGGCAAACACTGAAGCTTTCTTT
many,TRBJ1-1,TRBV5-1,NA,CASTGQPMNTEAFF,TGCGCCAGCACCGGGCAGCCCATGAACACTGAAGCTTTCTTT
NA,TRBJ2-7,TRBV5-1,TRBD1,CASSPGQSGSYEQYF,TGCGCCAGCAGCCCGGGACAGTCGGGCTCCTACGAGCAGTACTTC
many,TRBJ2-1,TRBV10-2,NA,CASSGAGYNEQFF,TGCGCCAGCAGCGGGGCTGGTTACAATGAGCAGTTCTTC
many,TRBJ2-3,TRBV20-1,TRBD2,CSAARGGGTADTQYF,TGCAGTGCCGCGCGGGGCGGGGGAACGGCAGATACGCAGTATTTT
few,TRBJ2-7,TRBV21-1,NA,CASTPPQGTYEQYF,TGTGCCAGCACCCCCCCCCAGGGCACCTACGAGCAGTACTTC
many,TRBJ2-3,TRBV5-1,NA,CASSLVAGSRTDTQYF,TGCGCCAGCAGCTTGGTGGCGGGGAGCCGCACAGATACGCAGTATTTT
many,TRBJ2-7,TRBV20-1,NA,CSASSGSYEQYF,TGCAGTGCTAGTAGCGGTTCCTACGAGCAGTACTTC
many,TRBJ1-4,TRBV20-1,TRBD1,CSARDSRDRGFRTNEKLFF,TGCAGTGCCAGAGACTCTCGGGACAGGGGGTTCAGGACTAATGAAAAACTGTTTTTT
many,TRBJ1-2,TRBV20-1,TRBD1,CSATAFGQDYGYTF,TGCAGTGCCACGGCCTTTGGACAGGATTATGGCTACACCTTC
many,TRBJ1-1,TRBV6-1,TRBD1,CASSYFGTGDAFF,TGTGCCAGCAGCTATTTCGGGACAGGGGACGCTTTCTTT
many,TRBJ2-7,TRBV5-1,TRBD1,CASSSQNSTGITIRSSYEQYF,TGCGCCAGCAGCTCCCAGAACTCGACAGGGATCACTATCAGGAGCTCCTACGAGCAGTACTTC
many,TRBJ2-7,TRBV3-1,NA,CASSQGYEQYF,TGTGCCAGCAGCCAAGGCTACGAGCAGTACTTC